The 14 T cell receptor beta chains presented below share a single source sample, sequenced in a study of T cell responses to AZD1222 COVID-19 vaccine. The method was immunoSEQ multiplex PCR; TCRdb's version includes in-frame clones alone and lacks a portion of them. The data show tens of thousands of clones, about 88% seen once. The specimen comprised peripheral blood, sampled 28 days after the second AZD1222 dose. The origin of the receptors is an adult who received the AZD1222 COVID-19 vaccine.

The chain uses TRBV6-5 and TRBJ1-1; perhaps TRBD1 as D (5 bases). This CDR3 comprises 13 residues. V lost 8 bases to trimming and J lost 0 bases, with 10 bases between them. Germline CDR1 reads MNHEY; CDR2 reads SVGAGI. CDR3 region: CASAKGMNTEAFF. The DNA for the CDR3 is TGTGCCAGCGCTAAGGGGATGAACACTGAAGCTTTCTTT.

The rearrangement links TRBV28 to TRBJ1-2; a possible D gene is TRBD1 (6 bases). Germline loops: CDR1 MDHEN, CDR2 SYDVKM. Deletions cut 6 bases from V and 0 bases from J, with 14 bases between. The CDR3 is made up of 15 amino acids. The chain's CDR3 is CASRLQGIANYGYTF. As DNA, the CDR3 is TGTGCCAGCAGGCTCCAGGGGATAGCTAACTATGGCTACACCTTC.

The CDR3: CASSPYRGPSGETQYF. Written as DNA, the CDR3 is TGTGCCAGCAGCCCATACAGGGGCCCAAGTGGGGAGACCCAGTACTTC. J is TRBJ2-5 and V is TRBV14; 7 nucleotides agree with TRBD1. The ends lost 4 bases at V and 5 bases at J; junction bases unmatched: 13. This CDR3 spans 16 amino acids. The V gene's germline CDR1 is SGHDN and CDR2 FVKESK.

The V call is TRBV28, the J call TRBJ1-2; TRBD1 matches at 7 bases. The CDR3 totals 14 residues. CDR1 MDHEN and CDR2 SYDVKM come from the germline V gene. V trimming: 6 bases; J trimming: 4 bases; junction bases outside the gene matches: 8. CDR3 nucleotides: TGTGCCAGCAGCTTCCAGACAGGGCGCTATGGCTACACCTTC. Translation: CASSFQTGRYGYTF.

This sequence joins TRBV7-6 and TRBJ2-1; D is uncertain. Trimming cost V 6 bases and J 6 bases, with 12 bases left between them. The CDR3 is 13 amino acids. Germline V gene lookup returns CDR1 SGHVS and CDR2 FNYEAQ. In DNA form, the CDR3 reads TGTGCCAGCAGTTCCGGGCCGGGCAATGAGCAGTTCTTC. Amino acids: CASSSGPGNEQFF.

V gene TRBV14 combines with J gene TRBJ2-2; D is unresolved. This CDR3 spans 12 amino acids. The ends were cut back, 3 bases at V and 1 base at J, with 0 bases in the middle. Germline V gene lookup returns CDR1 SGHDN and CDR2 FVKESK. In DNA, the CDR3 is TGTGCCAGCAGCCAGAACACCGGGGAGCTGTTTTTT. Its translation: CASSQNTGELFF. The variable domain in full, completed from reference TRBV14 and TRBJ2-2, reads EAGVTQFPSHSVIEKGQTVTLRCDPISGHDNLYWYRRVMGKEIKFLLHFVKESKQDESGMPNNRFLAERTGGTYSTLKVQPAELEDSGVYFCASSQNTGELFFGEGSRLTVL.

This chain uses TRBV5-1 with TRBJ1-5; 7 bases are shared with TRBD1. V lost 3 bases, J lost 5 bases, and 5 bases stayed unmatched. Germline V gene data show CDR1 as SGHRS and CDR2 as YFSETQ. The CDR3 totals 14 residues. The CDR3 DNA reads TGCGCCAGCAGCTCGGAAGACAGGGATCAGCCCCAGCATTTT. Residues: CASSSEDRDQPQHF. Variable domain in full (rest from reference TRBV5-1 and TRBJ1-5): KAGVTQTPRYLIKTRGQQVTLSCSPISGHRSVSWYQQTPGQGLQFLFEYFSETQRNKGNFPGRFSGRQFSNSRSEMNVSTLELGDSALYLCASSSEDRDQPQHFGDGTRLSIL.

The genes are TRBV29-1 and TRBJ2-1, with 9 bases lining up with TRBD2. The CDR3 contains 14 residues. Trimming took 8 bases from V and 0 from J; bases not matched to a gene: 5. Germline V gene data show CDR1 as SQVTM and CDR2 as ANQGSEA. CDR3 DNA sequence: TGCAGCATCCGCGGGGGGGGCTCCTACAATGAGCAGTTCTTC. This sequence encodes CSIRGGGSYNEQFF.

The chain is built from TRBV4-1 and TRBJ1-6; 7 positions match TRBD1. Trimming at V came to 1 base and at J to 2 bases, leaving 5 bases not matched to a gene. The CDR3 runs 17 residues. Germline CDR1 reads MGHRA; CDR2 reads YSYEKL. CDR3 in amino acids: CASSQVQGSAYNSPLHF. The CDR3 DNA follows: TGCGCCAGCAGCCAAGTACAGGGGAGCGCCTATAATTCACCCCTCCACTTT.

J is TRBJ2-7 and V is TRBV6-1; 9 bases agree with TRBD1. The CDR3 loop spans 15 amino acids. The germline V gene encodes CDR1 MNHNS and CDR2 SASEGT. After removal of 3 bases from V and 4 bases from J, the junction contained 7 bases not matched to a gene. The CDR3 is CASSDRDREFYEQYF. CDR3 DNA sequence: TGTGCCAGCAGTGACCGGGACAGGGAGTTTTACGAGCAGTACTTC.

This clone was counted a single time. This chain joins TRBV2 and TRBJ1-1; D remains ambiguous. Per the germline V gene, CDR1 is SNHLY and CDR2 is FYNNEI. V lost 3 bases and J 3 bases, leaving 11 bases between the germline ends. The CDR3 runs to 14 residues. The CDR3 DNA is TGTGCCAGCAGTGAGTCCCGCAGGTACACTGAAGCTTTCTTT. Protein sequence: CASSESRRYTEAFF.

The chain is built from TRBV2 and TRBJ1-1; D gene unclear. The germline V and J ends were trimmed by 8 bases and 2 bases, with 9 bases remaining between them. Germline values: CDR1 SNHLY, CDR2 FYNNEI. The CDR3 has 12 residues. The CDR3, as DNA: TGTGCCAGCGTCAGCTCAAACACTGAAGCTTTCTTT. It is translated as CASVSSNTEAFF.

The chain carries TRBV13 and TRBJ1-6, with TRBD1 as a possible D gene (6 bases). The CDR3 length is 18 residues. Trimming left V 4 bases short and J 1 base short, with 17 bases between. CDR1 PRHDT and CDR2 FYEKMQ come from the germline V gene (reference sequence). CDR3 nucleotide sequence: TGTGCCAGCAGCTCTCAGGGGACGGATGGGTCCTATAATTCACCCCTCCACTTT. It codes for CASSSQGTDGSYNSPLHF.

This clone was observed a single time. The chain carries TRBV6-5 and TRBJ1-3; 9 bases align to TRBD1. The V gene's germline CDR1 is MNHEY and CDR2 SVGAGI. This CDR3 region has 15 residues. Germline trimming cut 5 bases from V and 0 bases from J; bases unmatched to any gene: 2. The CDR3 nucleotides read TGTGCCAGCAGTCGGGACAGGGTCTCTGGAAACACCATATATTTT. This encodes CASSRDRVSGNTIYF.